One sample yielded the 3 T cell receptor beta chains listed below, sequenced in a study of tumor and adjacent non-tumor tissue in lung cancer (dated by TCRdb to 2016 to 2019). Receptor libraries were prepared by multiplex PCR. The sequencer listed for this sample is Illumina HiSeq 2500. TCRbeta libraries were constructed through three rounds of nested PCR with primers (Table S4) according to protocols modified from ARM-PCR. The public reads were quality trimmed at Q25 with fastp and then assembled into clones with MiXCR by TCRdb, keeping productive beta chains. Each entry is one CDR3 protein sequence, shown with its most common DNA and genes. The table for this sample lists more than 60,000 distinct CDR3 sequences; over 70% of them were counted only once. The ten largest clones add up to roughly 12% of the sample. RNA was isolated from bulk, unsorted tissue, and RNA quality was assessed with a NanoDrop ND-1000 and an Agilent 2100.

Specimen: lung tumor tissue. The receptors come from a woman aged 50 to 60 with non-small cell lung cancer.

A remark on this clonotype: Mismatch with germline at one junction end may stem from a read error. The chain is built from TRBV11-2 and TRBJ2-7; D gene unclear. Germline CDR1 and CDR2: SGHAT and FQNNGV. The CDR3 is 12 amino acids. The CDR3 reads CASSSSSTKQYF. The CDR3 coding sequence is TGTGCCAGCAGCTCAAGCTCCACGAAGCAGTATTTC. Combining the CDR3 with reference TRBV11-2 and TRBJ2-7 gives the whole variable domain EAGVAQSPRYKIIEKRQSVAFWCNPISGHATLYWYQQILGQGPKLLIQFQNNGVVDDSQLPKDRFSAERLKGVDSTLKIQPAKLEDSAVYLCASSSSSTKQYFGPGTRLTVT.

To note about this clonotype: A much larger clone differs by one base, so this may be a read error. The DNA of the CDR3 is TGCAGTGCTAGAGATGTTTTGAGCGGGCGGGAGGCCCAGTACTTC. Its translation is CSARDVLSGREAQYF. The chain uses TRBV20-1 and TRBJ2-5, with 8 bases lining up with TRBD2. The CDR3 length is 15 residues. Trimming removed 0 bases from V and 9 bases from J; junction bases left unmatched: 12. The germline V gene has CDR1 DFQATT and CDR2 SNEGSKA (reference sequence).

This clonotype appeared many times. The chain carries TRBV6-1 and TRBJ1-5; 8 nucleotides match TRBD1. V lost 6 bases to trimming and J lost 5 bases; unmatched junction nucleotides: 6. In germline, CDR1 is MNHNS, CDR2 SASEGT. The CDR3 consists of 14 residues. The CDR3 DNA follows: TGTGCCAGCAGGAGACAGGGGTCATATCAGCCCCAGCATTTT. It yields the protein CASRRQGSYQPQHF.